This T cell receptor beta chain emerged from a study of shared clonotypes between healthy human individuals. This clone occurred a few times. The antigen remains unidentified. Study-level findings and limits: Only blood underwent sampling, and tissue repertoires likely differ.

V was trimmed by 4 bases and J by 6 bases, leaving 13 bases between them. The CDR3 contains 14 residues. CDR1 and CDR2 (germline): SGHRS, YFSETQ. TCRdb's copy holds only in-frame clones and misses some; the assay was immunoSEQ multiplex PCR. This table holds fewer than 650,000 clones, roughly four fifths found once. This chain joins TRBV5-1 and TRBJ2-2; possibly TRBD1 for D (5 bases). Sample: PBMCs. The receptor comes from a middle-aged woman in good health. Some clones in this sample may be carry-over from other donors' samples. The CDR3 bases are TGCGCCAGCAGCCTACAGGAATTGGCCGGGGAGCTGTTTTTT. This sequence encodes CASSLQELAGELFF.